Listed here is a single TCR beta chain. This specimen belongs to a study of technical replicates of blood from several donors. TCRdb keeps only in-frame clones here, not all; method: immunoSEQ multiplex PCR. The sample has 45,000 to 55,000 clones; roughly 95% are singletons. Germline assignment: CDR1 SQVTM and CDR2 ANQGSEA. V was cut by 1 base and J by 2 bases, with 12 bases left in between. This CDR3 comprises 14 residues. The rearrangement links TRBV29-1 to TRBJ2-7; D is possibly TRBD2 (5 bases). The specimen sequenced was T cells isolated from PBMCs. This TCR was sampled from a human donor in good health. The CDR3 sequence is CSVEVGLDPYEQYF. The CDR3 coding sequence is TGCAGCGTTGAAGTAGGACTGGACCCCTACGAGCAGTACTTC.